One sample yielded the 9 T cell receptor beta chains listed below, sequenced in a study of blood T cells in healthy people across ages. Next came a second PCR, run for about 6 to 11 cycles, which used a sample-barcoded 5' primer along with a J-beta primer mix. TCRdb called the 5' RACE reads again in MiXCR, with one record for every CDR3 protein. The sample has 1.5 million to 2 million distinct CDR3 sequences, 28% seen once; the top ten hold 7% to 9%. Sequencing was carried out using blood. Every receptor here comes from a woman in her twenties or thirties in good health.

This clonotype was detected only a few times. This chain connects TRBV25-1 to TRBJ2-7; D is possibly TRBD2 (5 bases). Trimming took 2 bases from V and 3 from J, leaving 11 bases between them. Germline values: CDR1 MGHDK, CDR2 SYGVNS. The CDR3 is 14 residues long. The DNA for the CDR3 is TGTGCCAGCAGTGAACGGGCCGGGGTCTACGAGCAGTACTTC. The encoded protein is CASSERAGVYEQYF.

Ten or more counts support this clonotype. The V and J genes are TRBV28 and TRBJ2-3, with TRBD2 as a possible D gene (7 bases). V was trimmed by 2 bases and J by 5 bases, leaving 14 bases between them. This CDR3 is built from 15 residues. Germline V lookup: CDR1 MDHEN, CDR2 SYDVKM. The CDR3 region has the DNA TGTGCCAGCAGTTTAGGGGGGGGGACACGAGATACGCAGTATTTT. Its translation is CASSLGGGTRDTQYF.

This clonotype was seen a handful of times. The gene calls are TRBV4-1 and TRBJ2-5, with a tentative D call TRBD2 (5 bases). Trimming pared 4 bases from V and 9 bases from J, leaving 24 bases between. The length of the CDR3 is 16 residues. CDR1 and CDR2 from the germline V gene are MGHRA and YSYEKL. CDR3 in amino acids: CASSPLGKTATRAQYF. In DNA, the CDR3 is TGCGCCAGCAGCCCCCTTGGGAAGACCGCCACGAGGGCCCAGTACTTC.

The chain joins TRBV15 to TRBJ2-5; 8 bases are shared with TRBD2. Germline V gives CDR1 LNHNV, CDR2 YYDKDF (reference sequence). After removal of 7 bases from V and 2 bases from J, the junction contained 6 bases not matched to a gene. CDR3 length equals 14 residues. The CDR3 coding sequence is TGTGCCACCAACCAGCGGGGGACTCAAGAGACCCAGTACTTC. Translating gives CATNQRGTQETQYF.

A word on this clonotype: A much larger clone differs by one base, so this may be a read error. The CDR3 DNA follows: TGCTGCGCGAGGGGGAACTATGGCTACACCTTC. It encodes CCARGNYGYTF. This chain joins TRBV29-1 and TRBJ1-2; D is possibly TRBD1 (6 bases). The CDR3 is 11 amino acids. Germline loops: CDR1 SQVTM, CDR2 ANQGSEA.

Only a few counts were recorded for this clonotype. The chain has TRBV5-1 and TRBJ2-3; TRBD1 might be the D (5 bases). The CDR3 contains 16 residues. V lost 0 bases, J lost 3 bases, and 14 bases lay in between. Germline CDR1 and CDR2: SGHRS and YFSETQ. The CDR3 here is CASSLDAGISTDTQYF. CDR3 coding DNA: TGCGCCAGCAGCTTGGATGCAGGGATTTCGACAGATACGCAGTATTTT.

The chain uses TRBV7-9 and TRBJ2-2; tentative D call: TRBD1 (6 bases). The V gene lost 3 bases and the J gene lost 2 bases, with 10 bases spanning the gap. The CDR3 extends over 15 amino acids. The germline gives CDR1 SEHNR, CDR2 FQNEAQ (reference sequence). The CDR3 spells CASSLRGYNTGELFF. DNA for the CDR3: TGTGCCAGCAGCTTGAGGGGGTACAACACCGGGGAGCTGTTTTTT.

CDR3: CTSSLATASPSQHF. Written as DNA, the CDR3 is TGTACCAGCAGCTTAGCCACAGCATCGCCCTCCCAGCATTTT. The chain carries TRBV7-2 and TRBJ1-5, with D unresolved. The V and J ends lost 0 bases and 11 bases respectively, with 14 bases between them. The CDR3 spans 14 residues. The germline gives CDR1 SGHTA, CDR2 FQGNSA.

The chain combines TRBV29-1 with TRBJ2-1; no clear D gene. In germline, CDR1 is SQVTM, CDR2 ANQGSEA. V lost 4 bases and J 0 bases, leaving 10 bases between the germline ends. The CDR3 totals 14 residues. Here the CDR3 reads CSVGPSSSYNEQFF. The CDR3 DNA reads as TGCAGCGTTGGACCATCGAGCTCCTACAATGAGCAGTTCTTC.